The T cell receptor (beta chain) under discussion was sequenced for a study of blood T cell repertoires in COVID-19. Assay used: immunoSEQ multiplex PCR; TCRdb lists only in-frame clones, some missing. Of 300,000 to 350,000 clones listed, roughly 87% are singletons. The CDR3 has 18 amino acids. Germline CDR1 is SNHLY and CDR2 is FYNNEI. The V end was cut by 6 bases, the J end by 0 bases, with 21 bases between. The rearrangement links TRBV2 to TRBJ2-4, with D possibly being TRBD2 (6 bases). The sequencing input was PBMCs or T cells enriched from blood (not recorded which). The sequence came from a woman younger than 35 who had recovered from COVID-19. This CDR3 is CASRATYLSGLAKNIQYF. CDR3 DNA sequence: TGTGCCAGCAGGGCTACCTATCTAAGCGGGCTAGCCAAAAACATTCAGTACTTC. Complete variable domain (other parts from reference TRBV2 and TRBJ2-4): EPEVTQTPSHQVTQMGQEVILRCVPISNHLYFYWYRQILGQKVEFLVSFYNNEISEKSEIFDDQFSVERPDGSNFTLKIRSTKLEDSAMYFCASRATYLSGLAKNIQYFGAGTRLSVL.